This entry features one T cell receptor (beta chain) sequence. Germline and junction disagree at one end, which may indicate a read error. These data are taken from a study of blood T cell repertoires in COVID-19. Overall study context: The samples span acute and convalescent COVID-19 from the United States, Italy and Spain.

Authors' data handling: Scientists estimated how many nucleated cells there were by amplifying reference gene primers. Measured with immunoSEQ multiplex PCR; TCRdb has only the in-frame clones, and not every one. V and J calls and clone size are copied from that table; D and trimming were computed from the DNA. The sample has tens of thousands of clones, 86% seen once. This CDR3 contains 15 residues. Per the germline V gene, CDR1 is SGHTA and CDR2 is FQGNSA. The sequence came from an older woman with acute or convalescent COVID-19. The chain uses TRBV7-2 and TRBJ2-1; 7 bases are a match to TRBD2. The sequencing sample was made of peripheral blood. The CDR3 DNA reads TGTGCCAGCAACTTAGACCCAGCGGGATACAATGAGCAGTTCTTC. Protein: CASNLDPAGYNEQFF.